Below, one T cell receptor (beta chain) is given with its context. These data are taken from a study of human T cells and chemical hapten exposure. CDR3 length: 12 residues. V was shortened by 4 bases and J by 4 bases, with 10 bases between the two germline ends. Per the germline V gene, CDR1 is DFQATT and CDR2 is SNEGSKA (reference sequence). Described time point: patch test 1, 2 weeks after DPC sensitization. Stated treatment: therapeutic diphenylcyclopropenone sensitization with weekly scalp DPC. Investigators collected blood before applying each patch test. TCRdb fed the RACE reads into MiXCR, producing one record per CDR3 protein. The data show about 340,000 distinct CDR3 sequences, with around 7% seen just once and roughly 8% held by the top ten.

The input for sequencing was whole blood, taken in connection with sensitization to the hapten diphenylcyclopropenone (DPC). The V and J genes are TRBV20-1 and TRBJ1-2; D is undetermined. This TCR was recovered from a woman aged 18-29 years with alopecia areata. Some clones in this sample may be carry-over from other donors' samples. The CDR3 nucleotides are TGCAGTGCTATAGAAAGTTTCTATGGCTACACCTTC. Its protein is CSAIESFYGYTF.